This TCR beta chain was captured by sequencing in a study of blood T cells in healthy people across ages. RNA extraction gave at least 6 micrograms of total RNA per sample. Next came a second PCR, run for roughly 6 to 11 cycles, which used a sample-barcoded 5' primer along with a J-beta primer mix. A single record per CDR3 protein comes from TCRdb applying MiXCR to the 5' RACE reads. Of 650,000 to 1,000,000 distinct CDR3 sequences listed, about 37% are singletons. General study points: Leaving the PBMCs unsorted stopped any conclusive comparison of naive versus antigen-experienced cells. In older individuals, TCR beta diversity per million T cells was lower, falling roughly linearly with age. As naive T cell percentage varied, TCR beta diversity correlated strongly with it.

This clonotype was detected a few times. The target antigen is unknown. Per germline, CDR1 MNHEY and CDR2 SVGAGI. The CDR3 is made up of 15 amino acids. Trimming shortened V by 5 bases and J by 0 bases, and 13 bases separated the two germline ends. The V gene is TRBV6-5, the J gene TRBJ2-5; D is perhaps TRBD2 (7 bases). The sequenced sample consisted of blood. The clonotype was recovered from a young man in good health. DNA for the CDR3: TGTGCCAGCAGTGGGAGGGACACCTACCAAGAGACCCAGTACTTC. Encoded protein: CASSGRDTYQETQYF.